Presented here are 2 T cell receptor beta chains from one specimen sequenced in a study of cytomegalovirus exposure and HLA in healthy donors. PCR used 60 Vbeta primers and 13 Jbeta primers. Here immunoSEQ multiplex PCR was the method, and the copy in TCRdb shows in-frame clones only, minus some. Of 100,000 to 150,000 clones listed, around 84% are singletons. The specimen sequenced was PBMCs. These receptors all stem from a young man in good health and CMV-seronegative.

V is TRBV27 and J is TRBJ1-1, with a weak D call TRBD1 (5 bases). The CDR3 extends over 15 amino acids. V lost 1 base and J 4 bases, leaving 13 bases between the germline ends. Germline V gene lookup returns CDR1 MNHEY and CDR2 SMNVEV (reference sequence). The CDR3 bases are TGTGCCAGCAGTTTATGGCGGGGGATCGGCACTGAAGCTTTCTTT. It specifies CASSLWRGIGTEAFF.

This clone appeared a few times. The chain has TRBV5-1 and TRBJ1-2; D gene uncertain. Trimming took 0 bases from V and 4 from J, leaving 13 bases between them. Germline loops: CDR1 SGHRS, CDR2 YFSETQ. This CDR3 is 15 amino acids long. CDR3 in amino acids: CASSLVQAPSYGYTF. The CDR3 coding sequence is TGCGCCAGCAGCTTGGTCCAGGCTCCCAGCTATGGCTACACCTTC.